This TCR beta chain was sequenced during a study of OX40 agonist ivuxolimab in advanced cancers. The V gene end was trimmed by 7 bases and the J gene end by 6 bases; junction bases not matched to a gene: 4. Germline assignment: CDR1 SNHLY and CDR2 FYNNEI. The CDR3 extends over 12 amino acids. The method was immunoSEQ multiplex PCR; TCRdb's version includes in-frame clones alone and lacks a portion of them. The sample consists of 60,000 to 75,000 clones, 80% to 85% of them appearing once. The chain is built from TRBV2 and TRBJ1-1; 8 nucleotides line up with TRBD1. The TCR originated in an adult with an advanced solid tumor such as melanoma, head and neck, liver or kidney cancer. The sample here was CD4+ or CD8+ T cells sorted from blood, taken in a trial of the OX40 agonist ivuxolimab. Here the CDR3 DNA reads TGTGCCAGCACTCAGGGGGCCGCTGAAGCTTTCTTT. Protein: CASTQGAAEAFF.